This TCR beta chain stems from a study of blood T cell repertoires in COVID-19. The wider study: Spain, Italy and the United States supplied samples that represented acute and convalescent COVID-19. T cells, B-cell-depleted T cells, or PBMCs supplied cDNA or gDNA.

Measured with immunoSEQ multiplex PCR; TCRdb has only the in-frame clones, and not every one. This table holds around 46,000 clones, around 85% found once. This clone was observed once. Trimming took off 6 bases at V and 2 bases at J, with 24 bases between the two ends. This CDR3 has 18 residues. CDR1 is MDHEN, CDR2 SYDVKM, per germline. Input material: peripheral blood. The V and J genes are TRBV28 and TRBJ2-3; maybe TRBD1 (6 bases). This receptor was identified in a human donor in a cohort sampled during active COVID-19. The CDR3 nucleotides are TGTGCCAGCAGCCTACATACCGACGGGACACCCTCCACAGATACGCAGTATTTT. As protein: CASSLHTDGTPSTDTQYF.